This T cell receptor beta chain was identified in a study of blood T cell repertoires in COVID-19. V was shortened by 1 base and J by 4 bases, with 14 bases between the two germline ends. This CDR3 is 15 amino acids long. Germline lookup yields CDR1 MGHRA and CDR2 YSYEKL. In terms of age and location, participants ranged from roughly 18 to 95 years and lived in approximately 26 US areas. Allocation to cohorts depended on clinical history reported by the participants. Exposed participants came across a COVID-19 case within 2 weeks before study entry. As processed by the authors: Estimation of nucleated cell counts was performed using reference gene primer amplification. Assay used: immunoSEQ multiplex PCR; TCRdb lists only in-frame clones, some missing. V, J and clone size derive from that table, while D and trimming were established from the DNA sequence. The repertoire holds about 350,000 clones, with roughly 86% as singletons.

The chain has TRBV4-1 and TRBJ2-7; D possibly corresponds to TRBD1 (6 bases). Sequenced sample: PBMCs or T cells enriched from blood (not recorded which). This receptor was obtained from a young woman who had been exposed to COVID-19. CDR3 nucleotides: TGCGCCAGCAGCCAAGGGACAGAAAATCGGTACGAGCAGTACTTC. The encoded protein is CASSQGTENRYEQYF.